The next 18 T cell receptor beta chains were all read from a single sample in a study of CXCR3-negative and CXCR3-positive naive CD8 T cells. 5' RACE that incorporated UMI labels was used to prepare the TRB cDNA libraries. Using the 5' RACE reads, TCRdb records one entry per CDR3 protein without DNA. This table lists some 130,000 distinct CDR3 sequences. The specimen was naive CXCR3- CD8+ T cells from blood. Noted subset: CD45RO-CCR7+CD27+CD95- naive CD8+ T cells lacking CXCR3 (TNR3-). Receptor source: a human donor in good health. Some clones in this sample may be carry-over from other donors' samples.

The chain uses TRBV5-6 and TRBJ2-1. The CDR3 extends over 11 amino acids. Germline V gene lookup returns CDR1 SGHDT and CDR2 YYEEEE. CDR3 amino acids: CASSLTNEQFF.

The V gene is TRBV9, the J gene TRBJ2-6. The germline gives CDR1 SGDLS, CDR2 YYNGEE. The CDR3 has 16 amino acids. Here the CDR3 reads CASSASPVSGANVLTF.

The chain joins TRBV2 to TRBJ2-3; TCRdb indicates TRBD1, and absent DNA this call remains unverified. CDR1 SNHLY and CDR2 FYNNEI come from the germline V gene. The CDR3 runs to 17 residues. The CDR3 loop reads CASSEPRDVPSTDTQYF.

V usage is TRBV7-9 and J usage is TRBJ2-7. The CDR3 runs 13 residues. The germline V gene has CDR1 SEHNR and CDR2 FQNEAQ (reference sequence). The CDR3 sequence is CASSTNLAAEQYF.

This chain uses TRBV7-9 with TRBJ2-1; the TCRdb call, TRBD1, lacks DNA for checking. Germline V gives CDR1 SEHNR, CDR2 FQNEAQ (reference sequence). The CDR3 is 17 residues long. The CDR3 is CASSFPQGPRENNEQFF.

This chain links TRBV6-6 with TRBJ2-7; checking the TCRdb D call of TRBD1 is not possible without DNA. Germline V gene lookup returns CDR1 MNHNY and CDR2 SVGAGI (reference sequence). The CDR3 runs to 14 residues. CDR3 region: CASSYSTGLNEQYF.

The rearrangement joins TRBV28 to TRBJ2-3; TCRdb's D call, TRBD2, is unchecked because there is no DNA. The CDR3 consists of 16 residues. The V gene's germline CDR1 is MDHEN and CDR2 SYDVKM. This chain's CDR3 is CASSPRGVYSTDTQYF.

This sequence joins TRBV28 and TRBJ1-2; TCRdb indicates TRBD1, and absent DNA this call remains unverified. CDR3 length: 14 residues. Germline CDR1 MDHEN, CDR2 SYDVKM. This CDR3 reads CASSPIHRGDGYTF.

The chain links TRBV11-3 to TRBJ2-1; as DNA is missing, the TRBD2 call by TCRdb cannot be tested. Germline V lookup: CDR1 SGHNT, CDR2 YENEEA. This CDR3 has 17 amino acids. The CDR3: CASSPTSGRAAYNEQFF.

The chain carries TRBV7-2 and TRBJ2-1; TCRdb designates TRBD1, a call that cannot be tested without DNA. The CDR3 has 15 amino acids. The germline V gene encodes CDR1 SGHTA and CDR2 FQGNSA. CDR3 in amino acids: CASSKAGGLYNEQFF.

This sequence joins TRBV7-9 and TRBJ2-7; there is no DNA to check the TCRdb D call of TRBD2. The CDR3 runs to 15 residues. The germline CDR1 and CDR2 sequences are SEHNR and FQNEAQ (reference sequence). The CDR3 loop is CASSSTDGPAYEQYF.

V gene TRBV7-6 combines with J gene TRBJ1-3. The CDR3 spans 14 residues. Germline lookup yields CDR1 SGHVS and CDR2 FNYEAQ. CDR3 amino acids: CASSPTTSGNTIYF. The variable domain in full, with the rest retrieved from reference TRBV7-6 and TRBJ1-3, is GAGVSQSPRYKVTKRGQDVALRCDPISGHVSLYWYRQALGQGPEFLTYFNYEAQQDKSGLPNDRFSAERPEGSISTLTIQRTEQRDSAMYRCASSPTTSGNTIYFGEGSWLTVV.

This sequence joins TRBV7-9 and TRBJ1-1; the TRBD1 assignment by TCRdb is unverifiable without DNA. The V gene's germline CDR1 is SEHNR and CDR2 FQNEAQ (reference sequence). The CDR3 runs to 11 residues. The CDR3 is CASGQGAEAFF.

V gene TRBV7-9 combines with J gene TRBJ1-1. CDR1 is SEHNR, CDR2 FQNEAQ, per germline (reference sequence). The CDR3 is 13 amino acids. CDR3 sequence: CASSLPSQTEAFF. The variable domain in full, completed from reference TRBV7-9 and TRBJ1-1, reads DTGVSQNPRHKITKRGQNVTFRCDPISEHNRLYWYRQTLGQGPEFLTYFQNEAQLEKSRLLSDRFSAERPKGSFSTLEIQRTEQGDSAMYLCASSLPSQTEAFFGQGTRLTVV.

The rearrangement joins TRBV9 to TRBJ2-1. Germline V gives CDR1 SGDLS, CDR2 YYNGEE. The CDR3 sequence is 15 residues long. The CDR3 is CASSGVLSSYNEQFF. The variable domain in full, completed from reference TRBV9 and TRBJ2-1, reads DSGVTQTPKHLITATGQRVTLRCSPRSGDLSVYWYQQSLDQGLQFLIQYYNGEERAKGNILERFSAQQFPDLHSELNLSSLELGDSALYFCASSGVLSSYNEQFFGPGTRLTVL.

The CDR3 is CASNGLAEAYNEQFF. The chain has TRBV27 and TRBJ2-1; the D call from TCRdb, TRBD2, cannot be confirmed without DNA. Per germline, CDR1 MNHEY and CDR2 SMNVEV (reference sequence). The CDR3 has 15 residues.

The V and J genes are TRBV6-5 and TRBJ1-4. The CDR3 spans 13 residues. CDR1 and CDR2 (germline): MNHEY, SVGAGI. CDR3 region: CASSYSLNEKLFF.

The gene calls are TRBV5-1 and TRBJ2-3; TCRdb gives TRBD1 as the D gene, but with no DNA this cannot be confirmed. CDR3 length: 15 amino acids. Per germline, CDR1 SGHRS and CDR2 YFSETQ. CDR3: CASSLRTEATDTQYF.